One sample yielded the 31 T cell receptor beta chains listed below, sequenced in a study of early T cells in non-severe SARS-CoV-2 infection (dated by TCRdb to the early 2020s). The library was generated by 5' RACE. For sequencing, a NextSeq 500 was employed. TCRdb reprocessing: public reads trimmed at Q25 with fastp, clones called with MiXCR, in-frame beta chains kept. Each record represents a unique CDR3 protein, reported with the most common genes and DNA among its rows. Here the sample has some 81,000 distinct CDR3 sequences; roughly 9.4% occur a single time. The ten largest account for nearly 5% of the sample. The specimen was whole blood. Source of these receptors: an adult who was a healthcare worker with PCR-confirmed SARS-CoV-2 infection or an uninfected control (not recorded which).

At least ten counts were recorded for this clonotype. At one boundary the junction diverges from the germline segment, which might be a read error. V is TRBV7-3 and J is TRBJ2-1, with D perhaps TRBD2 (5 bases). Germline CDR1 SGHTA, CDR2 FQGTGA. The CDR3 is 13 amino acids. In DNA form, the CDR3 reads TGTGCCAGCAGTTTAAAGCGAGGGAATGAGCAGTTCTTC. Translating gives CASSLKRGNEQFF.

The chain links TRBV10-3 to TRBJ2-5; D may correspond to TRBD1 or TRBD2 (5 bases each). The germline gives CDR1 ENHRY, CDR2 SYGVKD. This CDR3 is 13 amino acids long. V lost 5 bases to trimming and J lost 14 bases, with 21 bases between them. CDR3 nucleotide sequence: TGTGCCATCAGTCCCGGGGCCACGTCCCCCGTCTACTTC. This sequence encodes CAISPGATSPVYF.

This clonotype was seen repeatedly, ten times or more. The V call is TRBV12-5, the J call TRBJ2-2; D not resolved. Germline CDR1 is LGHNT and CDR2 is FRNRAP. This CDR3 spans 13 amino acids. The V gene lost 2 bases and the J gene lost 4 bases, with 5 bases spanning the gap. CDR3: CASGLKPTGELFF. The CDR3 nucleotides are TGTGCTAGTGGTTTGAAGCCCACCGGGGAGCTGTTTTTT.

The table lists this clonotype with many counts. The gene calls are TRBV10-3 and TRBJ2-5; possibly TRBD1 for D (6 bases). V lost 6 bases, J lost 2 bases, and 13 bases lay in between. Germline V CDR1 and CDR2: ENHRY, SYGVKD. This CDR3 comprises 14 residues. The CDR3 spells CAIRETGNQETQYF. The CDR3 nucleotides are TGTGCCATCAGGGAAACAGGGAATCAAGAGACCCAGTACTTC.

This clonotype was observed at least ten times. The rearrangement joins TRBV12-3 or TRBV12-4 to TRBJ1-4; possibly TRBD1 for D (5 bases). The germline V and J ends were trimmed by 6 bases and 7 bases, with 12 bases remaining between them. This CDR3 contains 13 residues. CDR3 loop: CASSLAGTEKLFF. CDR3 DNA sequence: TGTGCCAGCAGCTTGGCAGGGACTGAAAAACTGTTTTTT.

The genes are TRBV5-5 and TRBJ1-1, with D perhaps matching TRBD1 (6 bases). Between the trimmed V and J ends, which lost 4 bases and 8 bases, there was a span of 15 bases. The CDR3 covers 13 residues. Per the germline V gene, CDR1 is SGHKS and CDR2 is YYEKEE (reference sequence). CDR3 bases: TGTGCCAGCAGCCGGCAGGACAGTTTAGAAGCTTTCTTT. Its protein product is CASSRQDSLEAFF.

In this sample, this clonotype turned up many times. CDR3 loop: CASSSGTGRTGELFF. CDR3 coding DNA: TGTGCCAGCAGCTCTGGGACAGGGCGGACCGGGGAGCTGTTTTTT. The J gene is TRBJ2-2, the V gene TRBV7-3; TRBD1 matches at 9 bases. Unmatched junction bases numbered 5, after V lost 4 bases and J lost 5 bases. CDR3 size: 15 residues. Germline CDR1 SGHTA, CDR2 FQGTGA.

The DNA of the CDR3 is TGTGCCAGCAGTGAATCGCTAGATCAAGAGACCCAGTACTTC. Residues: CASSESLDQETQYF. The chain employs TRBV2 and TRBJ2-5; D ambiguous. The CDR3 has 14 amino acids. V shed 2 bases and J shed 2 bases, with 9 bases lying between them. CDR1 and CDR2 from the germline V gene are SNHLY and FYNNEI.

This clonotype was seen at least ten times. This rearrangement joins TRBV10-2 to TRBJ2-1; D is perhaps TRBD2 (5 bases). Germline V gives CDR1 WSHSY, CDR2 SAAADI. The V and J ends lost 1 base and 5 bases respectively, with 12 bases between them. This CDR3 spans 15 amino acids. For the CDR3, the DNA is TGCGCCAGCAGTGAGTTAGTCGGGATTGACAATGAGCAGTTCTTC. Translation: CASSELVGIDNEQFF.

At least ten counts were recorded for this clonotype. J is TRBJ1-1 and V is TRBV28, with D uncertain. The V end was cut by 7 bases, the J end by 4 bases, with 10 bases between. The CDR3 contains 12 residues. Germline CDR1 is MDHEN and CDR2 is SYDVKM. The CDR3 DNA follows: TGTGCCAGCACCGTCGGCGGCACTGAAGCTTTCTTT. As protein: CASTVGGTEAFF.

This clonotype showed up just a few times. The chain recombines TRBV3-1 with TRBJ2-5, with a possible D match to TRBD1 (6 bases). The CDR3 runs 14 residues. Per the germline V gene, CDR1 is LGHDT and CDR2 is YNNKEL (reference sequence). Trimming stripped 0 bases from V and 7 bases from J, with 12 bases between. CDR3 loop: CASSQDPRGGTQYF. The CDR3 bases are TGTGCCAGCAGCCAAGATCCCAGGGGTGGGACCCAGTACTTC.

This clonotype showed up many times. The rearrangement joins TRBV6-2 or TRBV6-3 to TRBJ1-5; no firm D call. This CDR3 contains 12 residues. CDR1 is MNHEY and CDR2 is SVGEGT in the germline V gene. V gave up 2 bases and J gave up 2 bases, with 1 base separating them. The DNA of the CDR3 is TGTGCCAGCAGTTACCGCAATCAGCCCCAGCATTTT. Its protein product is CASSYRNQPQHF.

This clonotype was detected ten times or more. The chain employs TRBV11-2 and TRBJ2-3, with TRBD1 matching over 7 bases. CDR1 and CDR2 from the germline V gene are SGHAT and FQNNGV. The J segment lost 5 bases and the V segment lost 8 bases, leaving 16 bases of the junction unmatched. The CDR3 runs to 16 residues. This CDR3 is CASRKTGSYRGDTQYF. In nucleotides, the CDR3 is TGTGCCAGCCGTAAAACCGGGTCATACAGGGGAGATACGCAGTATTTT.

The table lists this clonotype with a count of one. The chain carries TRBV2 and TRBJ2-1; TRBD2 matches at 11 bases. Losses at the gene ends were 8 bases for V and 5 bases for J; bases not matched to a gene: 11. Germline CDR1 is SNHLY and CDR2 is FYNNEI. The CDR3 is 16 amino acids. CDR3 sequence (DNA): TGTGCCAGCCGACGACTAGCGGGGCGTCGCAACAATGAGCAGTTCTTC. This sequence encodes CASRRLAGRRNNEQFF.

This clonotype has ten or more counts. The chain links TRBV11-2 to TRBJ2-3; perhaps TRBD2 as D (6 bases). This CDR3 region has 14 residues. Germline V gene data show CDR1 as SGHAT and CDR2 as FQNNGV. Trimming removed 2 bases at V and 4 bases at J, with 10 bases between. The chain's CDR3 is CASSLRGDSDTQYF. CDR3 nucleotide sequence: TGTGCCAGCAGCTTACGCGGGGACTCAGATACGCAGTATTTT.

The chain has TRBV20-1 and TRBJ2-1, with a weak D call TRBD1 (6 bases). With 6 bases removed from V and 0 bases from J, the gap between germline ends came to 18 bases. The CDR3 spans 16 residues. CDR1 is DFQATT, CDR2 SNEGSKA, per germline (reference sequence). Here the CDR3 DNA reads TGCAGTGCCCCCCGGCAGGGGTTTAACTCCTACAATGAGCAGTTCTTC. Amino acids: CSAPRQGFNSYNEQFF.

This clonotype turned up a few times. The genes are TRBV6-6 and TRBJ2-7; D ambiguous. Trimming cost V 6 bases and J 4 bases, with 16 bases left between them. This CDR3 has 14 amino acids. Germline-derived CDR1 and CDR2 are MNHNY and SVGAGI (reference sequence). This chain's CDR3 is CASRPPTGVYEQYF. In DNA, the CDR3 is TGTGCCAGCAGACCACCCACTGGCGTTTACGAGCAGTACTTC.

This clonotype was observed a few times. The rearrangement links TRBV7-9 to TRBJ2-7; D is undetermined. V lost 3 bases and J 3 bases, leaving 9 bases between the germline ends. Germline CDR1 SEHNR, CDR2 FQNEAQ (reference sequence). CDR3 length equals 13 residues. The CDR3 sequence: CASSFPANYEQYF. The CDR3 DNA reads as TGTGCCAGCAGCTTCCCGGCGAACTACGAGCAGTACTTC.

This clonotype was seen at least ten times. This chain joins TRBV28 and TRBJ1-3; TRBD1 agrees at 9 bases. In germline, CDR1 is MDHEN, CDR2 SYDVKM. J was trimmed by 3 bases and V by 6 bases; bases with no gene match: 3. The CDR3 length is 14 residues. The DNA of the CDR3 is TGTGCCAGCAGGCCGGGACAGGGTGGAAACACCATATATTTT. Protein product: CASRPGQGGNTIYF.

This clonotype was counted at least ten times. The chain combines TRBV14 with TRBJ2-1; perhaps D is TRBD1 or TRBD2 (5 bases each). The germline V gene has CDR1 SGHDN and CDR2 FVKESK. The CDR3 sequence is 13 residues long. V lost 3 bases and J lost 5, with 8 bases in between. As DNA, the CDR3 is TGTGCCAGCAGCCAGGGACCAAACAATGAGCAGTTCTTC. Translation: CASSQGPNNEQFF. The full variable domain, its missing parts supplied by reference TRBV14 and TRBJ2-1, is EAGVTQFPSHSVIEKGQTVTLRCDPISGHDNLYWYRRVMGKEIKFLLHFVKESKQDESGMPNNRFLAERTGGTYSTLKVQPAELEDSGVYFCASSQGPNNEQFFGPGTRLTVL.

This clonotype appeared a few times. The chain links TRBV14 to TRBJ2-3; 8 bases match TRBD2. The CDR3 covers 17 residues. The junction had 11 bases not matched to a gene; V was cut back by 0 bases and J by 6 bases. Germline loops: CDR1 SGHDN, CDR2 FVKESK. The CDR3, as DNA: TGTGCCAGCAGCCAAGAGGGGACCGGGAGGGCCTTGGATACGCAGTATTTT. Encoded protein: CASSQEGTGRALDTQYF.

This clonotype was detected only a few times. V gene TRBV6-5 combines with J gene TRBJ2-3, with TRBD2 as a possible D gene (6 bases). This CDR3 is built from 12 residues. Trimming took 2 bases from V and 10 from J, leaving 10 bases between them. Germline V lookup: CDR1 MNHEY, CDR2 SVGAGI. The CDR3 protein is CASSYMGGAQYF. CDR3 DNA: TGTGCCAGCAGTTACATGGGGGGAGCGCAGTATTTT.

This clonotype has more than one count but fewer than ten. The V gene is TRBV10-2, the J gene TRBJ2-5; D gene uncertain. The germline CDR1 and CDR2 sequences are WSHSY and SAAADI. V was trimmed by 5 bases and J by 3 bases, leaving 13 bases between them. This CDR3 spans 14 amino acids. The CDR3 nucleotides read TGCGCCAGCAGTCCTGTTTCAGCCAAAGAGACCCAGTACTTC. Protein sequence: CASSPVSAKETQYF.

This clonotype has a count of ten or more. The chain joins TRBV4-1 to TRBJ2-1; D possibly corresponds to TRBD2 (7 bases). The length of the CDR3 is 18 residues. Germline V gives CDR1 MGHRA, CDR2 YSYEKL. Deletions cut 2 bases from V and 10 bases from J, with 27 bases between. The chain's CDR3 is CASSQQIGGRAGIGEQFF. In nucleotides, the CDR3 is TGCGCCAGCAGCCAACAAATAGGGGGGAGGGCCGGGATCGGAGAGCAGTTCTTC.

This clonotype has ten or more counts. The chain has TRBV28 and TRBJ2-7; 11 positions agree with TRBD1. CDR3 length: 18 amino acids. The V gene's germline CDR1 is MDHEN and CDR2 SYDVKM. The V segment lost 4 bases and the J segment 1 base; nucleotides outside the gene matches: 12. The CDR3 nucleotides read TGTGCCAGCAGTTACCCGTCCCACGGGACAGGGGGATCCTACGAGCAGTACTTC. It yields the protein CASSYPSHGTGGSYEQYF.

This clonotype has more than one count but fewer than ten. The chain couples TRBV20-1 to TRBJ2-4; D unclear. The V end lost 0 bases, the J end lost 0 bases, and 9 bases lay between the germline ends. Germline loops: CDR1 DFQATT, CDR2 SNEGSKA (reference sequence). The CDR3 has 15 residues. In DNA form, the CDR3 reads TGCAGTGCTAGAGATGGGCAACTAGCCAAAAACATTCAGTACTTC. It is translated as CSARDGQLAKNIQYF.

This clonotype is categorized as medium-sized. This chain links TRBV10-2 with TRBJ1-1; D ambiguous. Trimming removed 0 bases from V and 3 bases from J, with 8 bases in between. This CDR3 spans 14 amino acids. CDR1 WSHSY and CDR2 SAAADI come from the germline V gene. CDR3 in amino acids: CASSESPPDTEAFF. The CDR3 coding sequence is TGCGCCAGCAGTGAGTCACCGCCCGACACTGAAGCTTTCTTT.

This clonotype was seen only a few times. V and J are TRBV11-1 and TRBJ2-2, with D possibly being TRBD2 (7 bases). From germline, CDR1 is SGHAT and CDR2 FQDESV (reference sequence). The CDR3 sequence is 14 residues long. With 5 bases removed from V and 4 bases from J, the gap between germline ends came to 11 bases. CDR3 sequence: CASSHAGATGELFF. CDR3 DNA sequence: TGTGCCAGCAGCCATGCGGGGGCCACCGGGGAGCTGTTTTTT.

The V call is TRBV16, the J call TRBJ2-1, with TRBD1 matching 7 bases. The CDR3 totals 17 residues. Germline assignment: CDR1 KGHSY and CDR2 FQNENV. V shed 3 bases and J 6 bases; nucleotides not matched to a gene: 14. The CDR3 is CASSQTRFGTETNEQFF. The DNA for the CDR3 is TGTGCCAGCAGCCAGACGAGGTTTGGGACAGAGACCAATGAGCAGTTCTTC. Using reference TRBV16 and TRBJ2-1 for the parts outside the CDR3, the full variable domain is GEEVAQTPKHLVRGEGQKAKLYCAPIKGHSYVFWYQQVLKNEFKFLISFQNENVFDETGMPKERFSAKCLPNSPCSLEIQATKLEDSAVYFCASSQTRFGTETNEQFFGPGTRLTVL.

This clonotype was picked up many times. The chain carries TRBV6-1 and TRBJ2-7, with D unresolved. The CDR3 runs 18 residues. The germline V and J ends were trimmed by 0 bases and 3 bases, with 21 bases remaining between them. Looked up from germline, CDR1 is MNHNS and CDR2 is SASEGT. The CDR3 is CASSEASLNLGGLYEQYF. CDR3 sequence (DNA): TGTGCCAGCAGTGAAGCGAGTTTGAACTTGGGCGGCCTCTACGAGCAGTACTTC.

In this sample, this clonotype turned up many times. The rearrangement uses TRBV7-8 and TRBJ2-1; D not resolved. The CDR3 sequence is 11 residues long. Germline V lookup: CDR1 SGHVS, CDR2 FQNEAQ. V shed 5 bases and J shed 10 bases, with 9 bases lying between them. CDR3 sequence: CASSTREEQFF. CDR3 in DNA: TGTGCCAGCAGCACCCGAGAGGAGCAGTTCTTC.